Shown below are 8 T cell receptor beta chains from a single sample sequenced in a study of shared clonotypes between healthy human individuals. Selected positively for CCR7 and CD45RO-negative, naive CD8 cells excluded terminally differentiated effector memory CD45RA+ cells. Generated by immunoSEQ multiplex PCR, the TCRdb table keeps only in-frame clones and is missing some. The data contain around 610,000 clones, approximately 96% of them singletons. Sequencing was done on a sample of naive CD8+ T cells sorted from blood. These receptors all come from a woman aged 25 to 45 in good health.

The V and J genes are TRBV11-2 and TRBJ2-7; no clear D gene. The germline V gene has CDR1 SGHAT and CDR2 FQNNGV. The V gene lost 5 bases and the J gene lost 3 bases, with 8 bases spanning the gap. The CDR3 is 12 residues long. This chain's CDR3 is CASSLWDYEQYF. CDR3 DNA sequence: TGTGCCAGCAGCCTCTGGGACTACGAGCAGTACTTC.

The CDR3 here is CASRSSGSIGELFF. DNA of the CDR3: TGTGCCAGTCGGTCTAGCGGTTCCATCGGGGAGCTGTTTTTT. J is TRBJ2-2 and V is TRBV28; 7 bases fit TRBD2. V gave up 9 bases and J gave up 7 bases; unmatched junction bases: 11. CDR1 is MDHEN, CDR2 SYDVKM, per germline. This CDR3 spans 14 amino acids.

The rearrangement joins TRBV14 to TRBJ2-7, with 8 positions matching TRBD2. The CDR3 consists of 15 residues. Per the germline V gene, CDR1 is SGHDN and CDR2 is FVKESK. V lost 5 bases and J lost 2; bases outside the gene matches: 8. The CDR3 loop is CASSYKRGPAYEQYF. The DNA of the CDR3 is TGTGCCAGCAGCTACAAGCGGGGGCCGGCCTACGAGCAGTACTTC.

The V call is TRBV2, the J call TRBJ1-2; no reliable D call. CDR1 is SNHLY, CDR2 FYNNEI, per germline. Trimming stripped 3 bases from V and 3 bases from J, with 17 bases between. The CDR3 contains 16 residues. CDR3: CASSDPPEGSDYGYTF. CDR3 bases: TGTGCCAGCAGTGACCCCCCGGAGGGATCAGACTATGGCTACACCTTC.

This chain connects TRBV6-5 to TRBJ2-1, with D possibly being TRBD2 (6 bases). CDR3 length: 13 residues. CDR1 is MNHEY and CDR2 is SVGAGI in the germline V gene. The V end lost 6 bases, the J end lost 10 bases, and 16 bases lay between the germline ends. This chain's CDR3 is CASRHAGLEEQFF. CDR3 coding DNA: TGTGCCAGCAGGCATGCGGGGTTGGAGGAGCAGTTCTTC.

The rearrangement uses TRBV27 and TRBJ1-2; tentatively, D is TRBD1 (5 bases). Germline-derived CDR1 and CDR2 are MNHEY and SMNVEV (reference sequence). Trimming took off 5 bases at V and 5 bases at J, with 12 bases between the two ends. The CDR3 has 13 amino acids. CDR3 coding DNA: TGTGCCAGCAGTCCGGGGACGGTTTATGGCTACACCTTC. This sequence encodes CASSPGTVYGYTF.

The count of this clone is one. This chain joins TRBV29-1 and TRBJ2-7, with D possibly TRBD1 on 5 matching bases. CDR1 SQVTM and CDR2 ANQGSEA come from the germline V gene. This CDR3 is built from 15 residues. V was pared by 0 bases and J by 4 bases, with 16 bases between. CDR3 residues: CSVEDRVPGRYEQYF. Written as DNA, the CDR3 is TGCAGCGTTGAAGATCGGGTCCCAGGGCGATACGAGCAGTACTTC.

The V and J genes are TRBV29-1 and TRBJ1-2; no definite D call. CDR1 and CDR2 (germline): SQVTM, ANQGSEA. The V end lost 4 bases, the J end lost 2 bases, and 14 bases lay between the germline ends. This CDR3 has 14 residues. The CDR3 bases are TGCAGCGTTGTCCTGACCGACTACAACTATGGCTACACCTTC. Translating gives CSVVLTDYNYGYTF.